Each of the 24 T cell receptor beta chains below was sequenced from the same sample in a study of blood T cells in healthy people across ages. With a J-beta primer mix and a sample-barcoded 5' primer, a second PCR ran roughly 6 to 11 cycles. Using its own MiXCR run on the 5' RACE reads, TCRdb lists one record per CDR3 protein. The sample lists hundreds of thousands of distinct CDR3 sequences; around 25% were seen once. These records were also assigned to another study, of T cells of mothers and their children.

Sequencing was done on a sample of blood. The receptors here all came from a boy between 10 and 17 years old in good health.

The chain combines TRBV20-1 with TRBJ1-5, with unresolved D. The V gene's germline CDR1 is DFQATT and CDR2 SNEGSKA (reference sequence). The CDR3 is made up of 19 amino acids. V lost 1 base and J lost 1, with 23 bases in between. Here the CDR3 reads CSARGGRAAVKVSNQPQHF. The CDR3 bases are TGCAGTGCTAGAGGTGGGAGAGCGGCCGTAAAGGTGAGCAATCAGCCCCAGCATTTT.

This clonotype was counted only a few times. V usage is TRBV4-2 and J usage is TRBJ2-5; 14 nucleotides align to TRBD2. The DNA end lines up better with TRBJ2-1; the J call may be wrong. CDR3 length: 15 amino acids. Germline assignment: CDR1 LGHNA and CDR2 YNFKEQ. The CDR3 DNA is TGTGCCAGCAGCCAAGTGGGGACTAGCGGGGGCGGGCAGTTCTTC. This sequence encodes CASSQVGTSGGGQFF.

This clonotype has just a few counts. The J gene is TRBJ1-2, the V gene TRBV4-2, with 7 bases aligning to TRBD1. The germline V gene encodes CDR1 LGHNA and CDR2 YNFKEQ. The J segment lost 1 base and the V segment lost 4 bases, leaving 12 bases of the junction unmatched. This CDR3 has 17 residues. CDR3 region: CASSPEAGTEHNYGYTF. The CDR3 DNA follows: TGTGCCAGCAGCCCCGAAGCCGGGACAGAGCATAACTATGGCTACACCTTC.

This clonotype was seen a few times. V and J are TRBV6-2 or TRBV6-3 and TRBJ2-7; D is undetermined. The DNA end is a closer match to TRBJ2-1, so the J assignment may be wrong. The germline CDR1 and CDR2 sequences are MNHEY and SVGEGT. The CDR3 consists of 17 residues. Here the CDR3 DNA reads TGTGCCAGCAGTTACTCATCTTCCGTGGGCTCACGATATGAGCAGTTCTTC. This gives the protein CASSYSSSVGSRYEQFF.

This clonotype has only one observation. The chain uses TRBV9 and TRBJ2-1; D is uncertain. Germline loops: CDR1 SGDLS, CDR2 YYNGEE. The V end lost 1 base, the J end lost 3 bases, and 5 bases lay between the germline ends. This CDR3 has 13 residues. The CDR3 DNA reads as TGTGCCAGCAGCGTATCTAACTACAATGAGCAGTTCTTC. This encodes CASSVSNYNEQFF.

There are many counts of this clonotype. The CDR3 coding sequence is TGTGCCAGCAGTGGAGTAGTGGGGGAGCTGTTTTTT. Its protein product is CASSGVVGELFF. The chain is built from TRBV2 and TRBJ2-2, with unresolved D. This CDR3 spans 12 amino acids. Germline assignment: CDR1 SNHLY and CDR2 FYNNEI. Trimming took 4 bases from V and 8 from J, leaving 8 bases between them.

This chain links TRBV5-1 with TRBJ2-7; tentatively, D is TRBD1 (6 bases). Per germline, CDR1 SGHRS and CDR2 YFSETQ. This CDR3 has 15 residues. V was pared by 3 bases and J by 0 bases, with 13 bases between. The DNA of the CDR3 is TGCGCCAGCAGCTGGTCTACAGGGAGCTCCTACGAGCAGTACTTC. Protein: CASSWSTGSSYEQYF.

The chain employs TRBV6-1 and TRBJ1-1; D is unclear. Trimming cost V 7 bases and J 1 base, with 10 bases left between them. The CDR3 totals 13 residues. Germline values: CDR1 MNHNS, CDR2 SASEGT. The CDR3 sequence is CASTPLQNTEAFF. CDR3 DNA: TGTGCCAGCACCCCGTTACAGAACACTGAAGCTTTCTTT.

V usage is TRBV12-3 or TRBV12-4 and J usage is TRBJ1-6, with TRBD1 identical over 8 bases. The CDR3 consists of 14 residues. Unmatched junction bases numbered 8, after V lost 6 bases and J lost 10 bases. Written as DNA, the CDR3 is TGTGCCAGCAGCCAACAGGGGGAGCGATCACCCCTCCACTTT. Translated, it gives CASSQQGERSPLHF.

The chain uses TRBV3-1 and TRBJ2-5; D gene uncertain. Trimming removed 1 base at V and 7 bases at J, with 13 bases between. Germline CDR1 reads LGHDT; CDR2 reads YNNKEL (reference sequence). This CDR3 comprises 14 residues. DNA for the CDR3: TGTGCCAGCAGCCAAGGTGTCCCTGGGCGGACCCAGTACTTC. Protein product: CASSQGVPGRTQYF.

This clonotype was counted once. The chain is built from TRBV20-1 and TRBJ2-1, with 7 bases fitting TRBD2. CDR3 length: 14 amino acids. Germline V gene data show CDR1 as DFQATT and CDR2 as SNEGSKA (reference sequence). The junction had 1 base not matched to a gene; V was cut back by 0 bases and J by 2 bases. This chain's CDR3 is CSARDGTTYNEQFF. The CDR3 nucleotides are TGCAGTGCTAGAGATGGGACTACCTACAATGAGCAGTTCTTC.

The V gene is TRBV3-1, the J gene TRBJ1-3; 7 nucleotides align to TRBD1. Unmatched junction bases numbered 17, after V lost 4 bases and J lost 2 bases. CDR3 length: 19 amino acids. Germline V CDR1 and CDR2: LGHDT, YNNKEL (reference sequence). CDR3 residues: CASSRKTAGTANTGNTIYF. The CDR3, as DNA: TGTGCCAGCAGCCGAAAAACCGCGGGGACAGCTAATACTGGAAACACCATATATTTT.

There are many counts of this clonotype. CDR3 bases: TGTGCCAGCACCCTACCCGGGACTAGCCTTGGAGAGCAGTACTTC. Its protein is CASTLPGTSLGEQYF. The chain uses TRBV7-9 and TRBJ2-7; 9 bases map to TRBD2. V dropped 7 bases and J dropped 7; count of bases not matched to a gene: 14. There are 15 residues in the CDR3. Germline CDR1 reads SEHNR; CDR2 reads FQNEAQ (reference sequence).

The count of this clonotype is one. The CDR3 nucleotides read TGCAGCGTCAGGGAAAACATTCAGTACTTC. Translating it yields CSVRENIQYF. V usage is TRBV29-1 and J usage is TRBJ2-4; perhaps TRBD1 as D (5 bases). Per germline, CDR1 SQVTM and CDR2 ANQGSEA. V was cut by 6 bases and J by 5 bases, with 5 bases left in between. The CDR3 is 10 residues long.

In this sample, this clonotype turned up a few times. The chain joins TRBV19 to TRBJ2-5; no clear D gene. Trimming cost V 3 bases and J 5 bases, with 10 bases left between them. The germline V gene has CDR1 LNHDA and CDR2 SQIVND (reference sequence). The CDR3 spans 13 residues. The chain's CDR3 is CASSIGLRETQYF. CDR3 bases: TGTGCCAGTAGTATCGGTCTAAGGGAGACCCAGTACTTC.

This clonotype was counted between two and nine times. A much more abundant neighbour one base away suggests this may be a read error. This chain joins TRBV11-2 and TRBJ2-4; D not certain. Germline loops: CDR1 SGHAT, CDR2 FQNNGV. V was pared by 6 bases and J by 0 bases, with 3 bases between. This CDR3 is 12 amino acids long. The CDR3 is CASSIAKNIQYF. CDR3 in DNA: TGTGCCAGCAGTATAGCCAAAAACATTCAGTACTTC.

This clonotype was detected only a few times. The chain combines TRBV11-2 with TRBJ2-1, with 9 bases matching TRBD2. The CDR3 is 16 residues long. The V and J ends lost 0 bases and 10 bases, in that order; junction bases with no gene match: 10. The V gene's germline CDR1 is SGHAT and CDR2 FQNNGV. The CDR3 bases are TGTGCCAGCAGCTTAGACCTACGGACTAGCGCAGGGGAGCAGTTCTTC. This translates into CASSLDLRTSAGEQFF. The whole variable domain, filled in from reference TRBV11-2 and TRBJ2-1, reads EAGVAQSPRYKIIEKRQSVAFWCNPISGHATLYWYQQILGQGPKLLIQFQNNGVVDDSQLPKDRFSAERLKGVDSTLKIQPAKLEDSAVYLCASSLDLRTSAGEQFFGPGTRLTVL.

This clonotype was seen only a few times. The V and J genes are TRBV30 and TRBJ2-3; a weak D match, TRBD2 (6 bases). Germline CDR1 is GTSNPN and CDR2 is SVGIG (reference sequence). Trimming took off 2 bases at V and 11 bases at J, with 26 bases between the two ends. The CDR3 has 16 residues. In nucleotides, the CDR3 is TGTGCCTGGAGTTCTCTGACTCGGGGAGGTCCTGTAGGGCAGTATTTT. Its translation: CAWSSLTRGGPVGQYF.

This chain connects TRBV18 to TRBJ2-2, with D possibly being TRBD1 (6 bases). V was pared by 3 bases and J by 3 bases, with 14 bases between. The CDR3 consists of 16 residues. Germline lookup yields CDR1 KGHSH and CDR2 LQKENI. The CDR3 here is CASSPIRTDHTGELFF. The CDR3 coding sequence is TGTGCCAGCTCACCTATTAGGACAGATCACACCGGGGAGCTGTTTTTT.

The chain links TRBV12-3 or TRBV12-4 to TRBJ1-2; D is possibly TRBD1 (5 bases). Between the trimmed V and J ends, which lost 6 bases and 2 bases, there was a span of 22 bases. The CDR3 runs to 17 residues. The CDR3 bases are TGTGCCAGCAGCACAGCCTGGGGGGGACTGGCAAACTATGGCTACACCTTC. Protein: CASSTAWGGLANYGYTF.

CDR3: CSAEEGGRNTEAFF. In DNA form, the CDR3 reads TGCAGCGCTGAGGAGGGGGGTAGGAACACTGAAGCTTTCTTT. V gene TRBV29-1 combines with J gene TRBJ1-1, with a possible D match to TRBD1 (6 bases). Germline V gene data show CDR1 as SQVTM and CDR2 as ANQGSEA. Trimming left V 7 bases short and J 1 base short, with 16 bases between. CDR3 length: 14 amino acids.

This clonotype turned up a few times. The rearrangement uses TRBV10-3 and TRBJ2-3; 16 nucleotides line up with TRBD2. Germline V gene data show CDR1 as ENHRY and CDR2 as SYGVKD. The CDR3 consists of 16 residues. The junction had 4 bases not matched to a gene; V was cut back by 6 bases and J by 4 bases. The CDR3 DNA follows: TGTGCCATCAGCGGGACTAGCGGGGGGGTCGCAGATACGCAGTATTTT. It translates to CAISGTSGGVADTQYF.

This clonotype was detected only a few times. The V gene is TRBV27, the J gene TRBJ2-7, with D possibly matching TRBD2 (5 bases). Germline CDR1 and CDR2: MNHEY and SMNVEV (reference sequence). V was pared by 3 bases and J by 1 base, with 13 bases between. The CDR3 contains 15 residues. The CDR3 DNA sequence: TGTGCCAGCAGTTTTACCCTAGCCCTTTCCTACGAGCAGTACTTC. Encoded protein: CASSFTLALSYEQYF.

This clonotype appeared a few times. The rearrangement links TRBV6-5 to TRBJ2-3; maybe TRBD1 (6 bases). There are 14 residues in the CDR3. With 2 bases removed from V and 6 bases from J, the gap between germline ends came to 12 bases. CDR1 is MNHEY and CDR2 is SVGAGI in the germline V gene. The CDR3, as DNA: TGTGCCAGCAGTTACGGCGCGAGGGGGGATACGCAGTATTTT. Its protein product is CASSYGARGDTQYF.